These 4 T cell receptor beta chains were sequenced from one sample in a study of CD8 T cells in ankylosing spondylitis. MiXCR, applied by TCRdb to the 5' RACE reads, yields one record per CDR3 protein. The sample records 200,000 to 300,000 distinct CDR3 sequences, roughly a tenth being singletons. Material for sequencing was blood, either unsorted or a sorted T cell fraction (not recorded which). The receptor set was obtained from a male donor with ankylosing spondylitis or in good health (not recorded which).

The count of this clonotype is one. Because the CDR3 is missing its conserved closing phenylalanine or tryptophan, this is likely a read error. V gene TRBV30 combines with J gene TRBJ2-5, with D tentatively TRBD2 (6 bases). Per germline, CDR1 GTSNPN and CDR2 SVGIG (reference sequence). This CDR3 is built from 14 residues. V lost 2 bases, J lost 1 base, and 11 bases lay in between. Here the CDR3 reads CAWSMSGSQETQYS. DNA of the CDR3: TGTGCCTGGAGTATGAGCGGGTCCCAAGAGACCCAGTACTCC.

The chain combines TRBV20-1 with TRBJ2-7; no reliable D call. This CDR3 comprises 17 residues. Germline CDR1 reads DFQATT; CDR2 reads SNEGSKA (reference sequence). V was shortened by 0 bases and J by 5 bases, with 23 bases between the two germline ends. The CDR3 nucleotides are TGCAGTGCTAGAGACCCGGTTACCAGTCCCAACGGCCACGAGCAGTACTTC. It codes for CSARDPVTSPNGHEQYF.

There are many counts of this clonotype. The V and J genes are TRBV7-9 and TRBJ2-5; D is perhaps TRBD1 or TRBD2 (5 bases each). Germline CDR1 reads SEHNR; CDR2 reads FQNEAQ (reference sequence). V was cut by 8 bases and J by 5 bases, with 12 bases left in between. The length of the CDR3 is 12 residues. CDR3 bases: TGTGCCAGCGGGACCGGTAGGGAGACCCAGTACTTC. It encodes CASGTGRETQYF.

Only a few counts were recorded for this clonotype. The chain combines TRBV7-2 with TRBJ1-2; perhaps TRBD1 as D (6 bases). CDR1 is SGHTA, CDR2 FQGNSA, per germline. This CDR3 is built from 17 residues. V lost 3 bases and J 4 bases, leaving 21 bases between the germline ends. CDR3 DNA sequence: TGTGCCAGCAGCTTGCTGGACGGGGGCCTGTTACTCTATGGCTACACCTTC. Its translation is CASSLLDGGLLLYGYTF.